The 23 T cell receptor beta chains in this list originate from one sample, sequenced in a study of CD8 T cells in Susac syndrome. With random hexamers, roughly 0.45 to 1 ug RNA was reverse transcribed. TCRdb redid the calling of the immunoSEQ multiplex PCR reads with MiXCR, one entry per CDR3 protein. Found here are about 150,000 distinct CDR3 sequences, just under 97% of them singletons; the top ten hold roughly 0.16%. The sequencing input was CD8+ T cells from PBMCs. The origin of the receptors is a human donor with multiple sclerosis.

The rearrangement uses TRBV7-2 and TRBJ1-3; no clear D gene. The CDR3 sequence is 17 residues long. The germline V gene has CDR1 SGHTA and CDR2 FQGNSA. The V end was cut by 0 bases, the J end by 2 bases, with 14 bases between. The CDR3 protein is CASSLARVGPAGNTIYF. The CDR3 nucleotides read TGTGCCAGCAGCTTAGCAAGAGTGGGCCCAGCTGGAAACACCATATATTTT.

This chain links TRBV4-1 with TRBJ2-5, with 10 positions matching TRBD2. Per germline, CDR1 MGHRA and CDR2 YSYEKL. V lost 2 bases to trimming and J lost 3 bases; unmatched junction nucleotides: 6. This CDR3 spans 16 amino acids. CDR3: CASSQPGTSVEETQYF. The CDR3 coding sequence is TGCGCCAGCAGCCAACCCGGGACTAGCGTGGAAGAGACCCAGTACTTC.

The rearrangement joins TRBV12-3 or TRBV12-4 to TRBJ2-7, with 7 positions matching TRBD2. The V and J ends lost 3 bases and 2 bases, in that order; junction bases with no gene match: 1. This CDR3 has 13 amino acids. CDR3 protein: CASSFLAAYEQYF. CDR3 coding DNA: TGTGCCAGCAGTTTTCTAGCGGCCTACGAGCAGTACTTC.

This chain joins TRBV9 and TRBJ2-5; weak D call: TRBD1 (6 bases). Trimming left V 0 bases short and J 5 bases short, with 14 bases between. CDR3 length: 15 residues. Germline V gene sequence: CDR1 SGDLS, CDR2 YYNGEE. For the CDR3, the DNA is TGTGCCAGCAGCGTAGAGGCAGGGGAAGGGGAGACCCAGTACTTC. It encodes CASSVEAGEGETQYF. The full variable domain, its missing parts supplied by reference TRBV9 and TRBJ2-5, is DSGVTQTPKHLITATGQRVTLRCSPRSGDLSVYWYQQSLDQGLQFLIQYYNGEERAKGNILERFSAQQFPDLHSELNLSSLELGDSALYFCASSVEAGEGETQYFGPGTRLLVL.

The DNA of the CDR3 is TGCGCCAGCAGTCCTGCCAGGGGCACTGAAGCTTTCTTT. It specifies CASSPARGTEAFF. The chain recombines TRBV23-1 with TRBJ1-1, with TRBD1 as a possible D gene (6 bases). TRBV23-1 carries the ORF label, with uncertain function. The CDR3 contains 13 residues. V was clipped by 4 bases and J by 4 bases, with 10 bases between them.

Here the CDR3 DNA reads TGTGCCAGCAGTGTCGGGCAGTCTGGAAACACCATATATTTT. Encoded protein: CASSVGQSGNTIYF. J is TRBJ1-3 and V is TRBV2; D not resolved. Germline CDR1 is SNHLY and CDR2 is FYNNEI. CDR3 size: 14 residues. V was cut by 4 bases and J by 1 base, with 8 bases left in between.

The chain is built from TRBV5-6 and TRBJ2-3, with a weak D call TRBD2 (7 bases). Germline CDR1 reads SGHDT; CDR2 reads YYEEEE. The CDR3 is made up of 15 amino acids. V gave up 4 bases and J gave up 4 bases, with 16 bases separating them. CDR3 sequence (DNA): TGTGCCAGCAGCCCACTCGGGGGGCGAGCAGATACGCAGTATTTT. It is translated as CASSPLGGRADTQYF.

The V call is TRBV28, the J call TRBJ2-3; TRBD1 matches at 7 bases. The CDR3 extends over 17 amino acids. The V gene's germline CDR1 is MDHEN and CDR2 SYDVKM. J lost 4 bases, V lost 4 bases, and 14 bases had no gene match. The CDR3 loop reads CASSYSRQTGSADTQYF. The CDR3 coding sequence is TGTGCCAGCAGTTACTCAAGGCAGACAGGGTCGGCAGATACGCAGTATTTT.

This rearrangement joins TRBV20-1 to TRBJ2-5, with D maybe TRBD2 (7 bases). Germline CDR1 and CDR2: DFQATT and SNEGSKA (reference sequence). The CDR3 spans 9 residues. This CDR3 reads CSAGAPQYF. CDR3 nucleotide sequence: TGCAGCGCGGGGGCGCCCCAGTACTTC.

The gene calls are TRBV20-1 and TRBJ2-1, with a possible D match to TRBD2 (5 bases). The CDR3 has 13 amino acids. Per germline, CDR1 DFQATT and CDR2 SNEGSKA (reference sequence). The V gene lost 3 bases and the J gene lost 8 bases, with 14 bases spanning the gap. The CDR3 nucleotides are TGCAGTGCTAGGGGAGAACAGACTTATGAGCAGTTCTTC. Its translation is CSARGEQTYEQFF.

The genes are TRBV20-1 and TRBJ2-3; no definite D call. The CDR3 totals 13 residues. The ends were cut back, 0 bases at V and 5 bases at J, with 9 bases in the middle. Germline V gives CDR1 DFQATT, CDR2 SNEGSKA (reference sequence). CDR3 region: CSARDGIRDTQYF. The CDR3 bases are TGCAGTGCTAGAGACGGTATTAGAGATACGCAGTATTTT.

There are a few counts of this clonotype. This sequence joins TRBV6-2 or TRBV6-3 and TRBJ2-1; 7 bases match TRBD2. V lost 1 base, J lost 7 bases, and 7 bases stayed unmatched. The germline CDR1 and CDR2 sequences are MNHEY and SVGEGT. The CDR3 spans 15 residues. This CDR3 reads CASSYWTRGGNEQFF. CDR3 bases: TGTGCCAGCAGTTACTGGACTAGGGGAGGTAATGAGCAGTTCTTC.

The rearrangement uses TRBV20-1 and TRBJ2-5, with D perhaps matching TRBD2 (5 bases). The CDR3 has 14 amino acids. Germline CDR1 is DFQATT and CDR2 is SNEGSKA (reference sequence). Trimming stripped 2 bases from V and 1 base from J, with 11 bases between. CDR3 residues: CSARIEDFQETQYF. The CDR3 region has the DNA TGCAGTGCTAGAATAGAGGACTTCCAAGAGACCCAGTACTTC.

The chain links TRBV6-2 or TRBV6-3 to TRBJ2-1, with a weak D call TRBD1 (5 bases). Germline V lookup: CDR1 MNHEY, CDR2 SVGEGT. The CDR3 has 13 residues. V was trimmed by 2 bases and J by 5 bases, leaving 7 bases between them. CDR3 in amino acids: CASSYSRDNEQFF. The CDR3 region has the DNA TGTGCCAGCAGTTACAGCAGGGACAATGAGCAGTTCTTC.

The gene calls are TRBV7-9 and TRBJ2-7; D remains ambiguous. The germline V gene has CDR1 SEHNR and CDR2 FQNEAQ (reference sequence). The CDR3 extends over 12 amino acids. V lost 3 bases, J lost 5 bases, and 8 bases lay in between. The chain's CDR3 is CASSLRLDEQYF. The DNA for the CDR3 is TGTGCCAGCAGCTTGAGACTTGACGAGCAGTACTTC.

This chain uses TRBV9 with TRBJ2-1; D remains unclear. In germline, CDR1 is SGDLS, CDR2 YYNGEE. The V gene lost 0 bases and the J gene lost 6 bases, with 10 bases spanning the gap. The CDR3 contains 14 residues. The CDR3 sequence is CASSVGGPGNEQFF. The CDR3 DNA sequence: TGTGCCAGCAGCGTAGGTGGGCCAGGCAATGAGCAGTTCTTC.

This clonotype was seen only once. V usage is TRBV30 and J usage is TRBJ2-3; 12 positions match TRBD2. The CDR3 is made up of 15 amino acids. The germline V gene encodes CDR1 GTSNPN and CDR2 SVGIG (reference sequence). Trimming removed 5 bases from V and 5 bases from J; junction bases left unmatched: 8. CDR3 nucleotide sequence: TGTGCCTGGTCCCTAGCGGGGGGGAGTGGAGATACGCAGTATTTT. It specifies CAWSLAGGSGDTQYF.

Turning to this clonotype: One junction end does not reproduce the germline sequence, and a read error may be involved. The chain recombines TRBV5-6 with TRBJ1-5, with 7 positions matching TRBD1. CDR1 is SGHDT and CDR2 is YYEEEE in the germline V gene. CDR3 length: 15 amino acids. CDR3 bases: TGTGCCAGCAGCTGGAGACAGGGAAGGAATCAGCCCCAGCAATTT. It translates to CASSWRQGRNQPQQF.

The sample holds one count of this clonotype. The V call is TRBV3-1, the J call TRBJ1-2; the D gene is possibly TRBD1 (6 bases). Trimming took 3 bases from V and 0 from J, leaving 11 bases between them. Germline lookup yields CDR1 LGHDT and CDR2 YNNKEL (reference sequence). The length of the CDR3 is 15 residues. DNA for the CDR3: TGTGCCAGCAGCCACCCCCAGGGGACTAACTATGGCTACACCTTC. This translates into CASSHPQGTNYGYTF.

The CDR3 DNA is TGTGCCAGCAGTTTAGCGGGGGGGAAGGAGACCCAGTACTTC. It translates to CASSLAGGKETQYF. V gene TRBV3-1 combines with J gene TRBJ2-5; TRBD2 aligns across 11 bases. V was pared by 6 bases and J by 5 bases, with 5 bases of the junction left unmatched. The CDR3 is 14 residues long. CDR1 and CDR2 from the germline V gene are LGHDT and YNNKEL (reference sequence).

This clonotype came up once. The chain recombines TRBV12-3 or TRBV12-4 with TRBJ2-7; D is unclear. The CDR3 contains 14 residues. V lost 5 bases to trimming and J lost 5 bases, with 16 bases between them. The CDR3 spells CASSETDRVNEQYF. Here the CDR3 DNA reads TGTGCCAGCAGTGAAACTGACCGGGTCAACGAGCAGTACTTC.

V is TRBV30 and J is TRBJ2-1; 9 bases match TRBD1. CDR3 length: 21 amino acids. The V gene's germline CDR1 is GTSNPN and CDR2 SVGIG (reference sequence). The ends lost 2 bases at V and 0 bases at J; junction bases unmatched: 20. CDR3: CAWSPTYLWDRASSSYNEQFF. The CDR3 DNA reads TGTGCCTGGAGTCCTACCTACCTTTGGGACAGGGCCTCGAGCTCCTACAATGAGCAGTTCTTC.

As to this clonotype: The junction departs from the called germline gene at one end, perhaps through a read error. This sequence joins TRBV12-3 or TRBV12-4 and TRBJ2-5, with a tentative D call TRBD2 (5 bases). This CDR3 region has 16 residues. The CDR3 loop is CASSPARASSGETRYF. CDR3 sequence (DNA): TGTGCCAGCAGTCCGGCCCGGGCGTCCTCCGGGGAGACCCGGTACTTC.